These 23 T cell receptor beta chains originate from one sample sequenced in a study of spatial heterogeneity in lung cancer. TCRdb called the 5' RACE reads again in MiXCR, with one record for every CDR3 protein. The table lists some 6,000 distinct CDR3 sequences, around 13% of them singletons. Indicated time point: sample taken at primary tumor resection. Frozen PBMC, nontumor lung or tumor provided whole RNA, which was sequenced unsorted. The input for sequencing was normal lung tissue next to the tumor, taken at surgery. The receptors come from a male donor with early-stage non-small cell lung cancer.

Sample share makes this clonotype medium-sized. In DNA, the CDR3 is TGTGCCAGCAGCTTTTGGACTAGCGGGAGTTCGGCTGAGCAGTTCTTC. Its translation: CASSFWTSGSSAEQFF. The V call is TRBV11-2, the J call TRBJ2-1, with 13 bases lining up with TRBD2. The J segment lost 9 bases and the V segment lost 3 bases, leaving 8 bases of the junction unmatched. The germline V gene has CDR1 SGHAT and CDR2 FQNNGV. The CDR3 runs to 16 residues.

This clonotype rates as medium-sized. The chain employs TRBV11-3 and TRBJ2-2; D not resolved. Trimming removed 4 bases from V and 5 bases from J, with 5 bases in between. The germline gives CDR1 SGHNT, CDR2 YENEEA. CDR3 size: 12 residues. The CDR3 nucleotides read TGTGCCAGCAGCTCCAGTACCGGGGAGCTGTTTTTT. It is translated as CASSSSTGELFF.

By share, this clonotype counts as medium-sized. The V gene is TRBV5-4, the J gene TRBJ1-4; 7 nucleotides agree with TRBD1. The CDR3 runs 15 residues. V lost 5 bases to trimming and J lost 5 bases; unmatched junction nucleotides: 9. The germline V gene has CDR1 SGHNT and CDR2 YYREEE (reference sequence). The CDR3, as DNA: TGTGCCAGCAGTTTAGGGGGCTTGAGCAATGAAAAACTGTTTTTT. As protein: CASSLGGLSNEKLFF.

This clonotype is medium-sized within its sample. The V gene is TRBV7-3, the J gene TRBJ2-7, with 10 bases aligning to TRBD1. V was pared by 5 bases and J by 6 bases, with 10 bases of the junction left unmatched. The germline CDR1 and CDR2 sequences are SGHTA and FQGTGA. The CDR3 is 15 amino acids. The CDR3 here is CASSPRRTGGLEQYF. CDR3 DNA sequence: TGTGCCAGCAGCCCCCGGCGGACAGGGGGGCTCGAGCAGTACTTC.

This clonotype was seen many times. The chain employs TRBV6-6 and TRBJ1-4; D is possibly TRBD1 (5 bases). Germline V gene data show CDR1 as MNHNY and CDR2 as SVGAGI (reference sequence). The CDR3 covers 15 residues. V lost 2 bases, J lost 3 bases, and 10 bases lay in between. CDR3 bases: TGTGCCAGCAGTTACGAAGGACACTCTAATGAAAAACTGTTTTTT. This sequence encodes CASSYEGHSNEKLFF.

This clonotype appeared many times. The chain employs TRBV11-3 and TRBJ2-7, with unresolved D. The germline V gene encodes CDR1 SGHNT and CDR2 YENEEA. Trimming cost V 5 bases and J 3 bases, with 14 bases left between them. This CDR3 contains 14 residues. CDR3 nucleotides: TGTGCCAGCAGCCACAACTTGGCCAACTACGAGCAGTACTTC. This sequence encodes CASSHNLANYEQYF.

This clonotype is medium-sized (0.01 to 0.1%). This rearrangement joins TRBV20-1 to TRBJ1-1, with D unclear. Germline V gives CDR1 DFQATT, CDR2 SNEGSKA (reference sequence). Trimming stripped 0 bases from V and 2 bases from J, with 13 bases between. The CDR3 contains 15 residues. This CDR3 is CSARDPVQFNTEAFF. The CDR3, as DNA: TGCAGTGCTAGAGACCCCGTACAGTTTAACACTGAAGCTTTCTTT.

Here the CDR3 DNA reads TGCGCCAGCAGCCAACGGGTACTAGCGGAGGGCACAGATACGCAGTATTTT. This gives the protein CASSQRVLAEGTDTQYF. The genes are TRBV4-1 and TRBJ2-3; 8 nucleotides line up with TRBD2. J lost 1 base, V lost 2 bases, and 8 bases had no gene match. This CDR3 has 17 amino acids. Germline CDR1 MGHRA, CDR2 YSYEKL.

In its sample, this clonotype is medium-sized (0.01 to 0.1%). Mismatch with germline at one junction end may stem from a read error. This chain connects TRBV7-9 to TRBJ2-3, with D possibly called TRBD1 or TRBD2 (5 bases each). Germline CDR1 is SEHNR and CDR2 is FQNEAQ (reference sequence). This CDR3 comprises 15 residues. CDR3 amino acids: CASRLAGTDTDTQYF. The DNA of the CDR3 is TGTGCCAGCAGATTAGCTGGGACGGACACAGATACGCAGTATTTT.

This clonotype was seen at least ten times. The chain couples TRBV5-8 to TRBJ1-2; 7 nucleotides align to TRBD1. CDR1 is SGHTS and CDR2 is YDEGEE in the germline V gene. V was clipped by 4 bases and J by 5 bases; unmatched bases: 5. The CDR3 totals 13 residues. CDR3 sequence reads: CASSQDRIYGYTF. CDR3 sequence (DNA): TGTGCCAGCAGCCAGGACAGGATTTATGGCTACACCTTC.

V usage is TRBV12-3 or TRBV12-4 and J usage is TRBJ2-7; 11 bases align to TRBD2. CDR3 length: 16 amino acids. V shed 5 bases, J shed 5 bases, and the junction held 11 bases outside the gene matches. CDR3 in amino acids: CASSMGLAASDDEQYF. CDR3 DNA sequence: TGTGCCAGCAGTATGGGACTAGCGGCGTCCGACGACGAGCAGTACTTC.

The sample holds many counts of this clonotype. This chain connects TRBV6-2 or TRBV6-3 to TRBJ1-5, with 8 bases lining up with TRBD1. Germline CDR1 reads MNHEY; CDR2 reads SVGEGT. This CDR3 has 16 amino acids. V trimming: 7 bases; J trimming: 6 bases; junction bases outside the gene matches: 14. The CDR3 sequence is CASTPRAGGSSQPQHF. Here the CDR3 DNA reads TGTGCCAGCACCCCACGGGCAGGGGGCTCTAGTCAGCCCCAGCATTTT.

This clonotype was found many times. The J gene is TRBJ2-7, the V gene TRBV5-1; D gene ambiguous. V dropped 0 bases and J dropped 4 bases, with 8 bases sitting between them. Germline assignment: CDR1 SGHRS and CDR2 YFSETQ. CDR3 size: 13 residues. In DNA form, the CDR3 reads TGCGCCAGCAGCTTGGATCCGGGTTACGAGCAGTACTTC. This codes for CASSLDPGYEQYF.

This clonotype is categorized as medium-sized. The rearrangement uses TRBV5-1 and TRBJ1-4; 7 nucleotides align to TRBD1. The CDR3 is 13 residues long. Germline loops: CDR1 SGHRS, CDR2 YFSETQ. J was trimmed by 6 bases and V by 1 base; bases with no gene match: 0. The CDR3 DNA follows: TGCGCCAGCAGCTTGACAGGGGATGAAAAACTGTTTTTT. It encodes CASSLTGDEKLFF. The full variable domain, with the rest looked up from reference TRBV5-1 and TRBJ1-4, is KAGVTQTPRYLIKTRGQQVTLSCSPISGHRSVSWYQQTPGQGLQFLFEYFSETQRNKGNFPGRFSGRQFSNSRSEMNVSTLELGDSALYLCASSLTGDEKLFFGSGTQLSVL.

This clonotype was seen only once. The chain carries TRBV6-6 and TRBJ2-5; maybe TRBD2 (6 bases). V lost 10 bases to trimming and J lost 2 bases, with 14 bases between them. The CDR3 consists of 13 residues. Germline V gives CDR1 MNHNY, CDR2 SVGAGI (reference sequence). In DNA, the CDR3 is TGTGCCATGGCGGGGACCAGTCAAGAGACCCAGTACTTC. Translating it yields CAMAGTSQETQYF.

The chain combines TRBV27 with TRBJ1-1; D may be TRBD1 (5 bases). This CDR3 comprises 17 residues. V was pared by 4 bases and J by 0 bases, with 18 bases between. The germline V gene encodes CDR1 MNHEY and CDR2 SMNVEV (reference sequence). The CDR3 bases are TGTGCCAGCAGTTCATCAGGGTGGGTGGACTTGAACACTGAAGCTTTCTTT. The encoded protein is CASSSSGWVDLNTEAFF.

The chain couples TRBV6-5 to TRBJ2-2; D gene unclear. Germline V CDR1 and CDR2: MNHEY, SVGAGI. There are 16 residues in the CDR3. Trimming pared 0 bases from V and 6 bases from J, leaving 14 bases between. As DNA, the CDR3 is TGTGCCAGCAGTTACTCGAGCTTTGAACGAGCCGGGGAGCTGTTTTTT. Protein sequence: CASSYSSFERAGELFF.

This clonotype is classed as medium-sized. As DNA, the CDR3 is TGTGCCAGCAGTTTATCCGGGACTAGCTTCGAGCAGTACTTC. Translation gives CASSLSGTSFEQYF. V gene TRBV27 combines with J gene TRBJ2-7; 9 nucleotides match TRBD2. CDR1 and CDR2 (germline): MNHEY, SMNVEV (reference sequence). J lost 6 bases, V lost 0 bases, and 3 bases had no gene match. CDR3 length: 14 residues.

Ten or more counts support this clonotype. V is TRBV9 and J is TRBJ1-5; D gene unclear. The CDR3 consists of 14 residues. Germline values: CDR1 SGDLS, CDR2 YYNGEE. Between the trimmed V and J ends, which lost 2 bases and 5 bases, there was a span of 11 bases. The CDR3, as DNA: TGTGCCAGCAGCGTTCATGGAAAAGATCAGCCCCAGCATTTT. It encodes CASSVHGKDQPQHF.

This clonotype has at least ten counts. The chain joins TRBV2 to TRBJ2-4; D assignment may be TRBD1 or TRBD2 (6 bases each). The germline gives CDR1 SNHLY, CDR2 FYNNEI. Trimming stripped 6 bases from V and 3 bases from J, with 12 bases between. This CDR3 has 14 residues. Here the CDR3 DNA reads TGTGCCAGCAGCCGGGGGCTAGACAAAAACATTCAGTACTTC. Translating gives CASSRGLDKNIQYF.

The CDR3: CASSLASLAATGELFF. The CDR3 DNA is TGCGCCAGCAGCTTGGCCTCTTTAGCGGCCACCGGGGAGCTGTTTTTT. The V call is TRBV5-1, the J call TRBJ2-2; the D gene is possibly TRBD2 (6 bases). Trimming pared 0 bases from V and 4 bases from J, leaving 13 bases between. The CDR3 consists of 16 residues. Germline CDR1 reads SGHRS; CDR2 reads YFSETQ.

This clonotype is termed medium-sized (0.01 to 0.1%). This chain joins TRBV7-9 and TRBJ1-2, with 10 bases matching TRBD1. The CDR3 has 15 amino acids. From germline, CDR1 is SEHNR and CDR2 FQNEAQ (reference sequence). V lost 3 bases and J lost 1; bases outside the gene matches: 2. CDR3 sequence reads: CASSLGQGFNYGYTF. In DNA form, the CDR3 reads TGTGCCAGCAGCTTGGGACAGGGGTTTAACTATGGCTACACCTTC.

CDR3 residues: CASSPRTIYEQYF. CDR3 sequence (DNA): TGTGCCAGCAGCCCTCGGACCATCTACGAGCAGTACTTC. The rearrangement joins TRBV7-9 to TRBJ2-7, with D uncertain. V lost 5 bases, J lost 3 bases, and 11 bases lay in between. The V gene's germline CDR1 is SEHNR and CDR2 FQNEAQ (reference sequence). The CDR3 has 13 residues.